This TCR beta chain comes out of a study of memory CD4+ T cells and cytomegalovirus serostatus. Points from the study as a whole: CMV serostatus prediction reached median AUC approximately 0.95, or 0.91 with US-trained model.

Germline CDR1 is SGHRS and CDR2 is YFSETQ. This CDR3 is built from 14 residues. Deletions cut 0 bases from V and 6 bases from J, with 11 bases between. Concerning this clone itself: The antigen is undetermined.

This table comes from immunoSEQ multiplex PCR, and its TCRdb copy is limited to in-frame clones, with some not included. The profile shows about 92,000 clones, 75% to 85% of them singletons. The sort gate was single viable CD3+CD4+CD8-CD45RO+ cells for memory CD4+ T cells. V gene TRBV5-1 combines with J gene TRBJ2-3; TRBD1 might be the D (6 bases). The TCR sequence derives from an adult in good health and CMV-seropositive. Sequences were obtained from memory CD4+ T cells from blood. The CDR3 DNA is TGCGCCAGCAGCTTGGATGGGGGCCGGGATACGCAGTATTTT. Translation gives CASSLDGGRDTQYF. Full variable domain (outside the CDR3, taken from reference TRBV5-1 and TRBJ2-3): KAGVTQTPRYLIKTRGQQVTLSCSPISGHRSVSWYQQTPGQGLQFLFEYFSETQRNKGNFPGRFSGRQFSNSRSEMNVSTLELGDSALYLCASSLDGGRDTQYFGPGTRLTVL.